This T cell receptor (beta chain) was found in a study of T cell clones after liver transplantation. Study-wide background: Immunosuppression withdrawal was tried within 2 years after liver transplantation in this trial. Subjects received no induction therapy and standard immunosuppression until randomization at 12-24 months post-transplant.

CDR1 and CDR2 from the germline V gene are MNHEY and SVGAGI. Trimming pared 0 bases from V and 9 bases from J, leaving 9 bases between. The CDR3 spans 14 residues. Produced via immunoSEQ multiplex PCR; TCRdb's table is partial and in-frame only. The sample yields roughly 56,000 clones, 65% to 80% seen once. The clonotype originates from a human patient who received a liver transplant. The graft donor may be the source of some T cells. V gene TRBV6-5 combines with J gene TRBJ1-6; TRBD1 might be the D (5 bases). Sequencing was performed on CD4+ T cells from blood, taken roughly 55 months after liver transplant. For the CDR3, the DNA is TGTGCCAGCAGTTACTCTTCAGGGCGTTCACCCCTCCACTTT. Protein product: CASSYSSGRSPLHF.